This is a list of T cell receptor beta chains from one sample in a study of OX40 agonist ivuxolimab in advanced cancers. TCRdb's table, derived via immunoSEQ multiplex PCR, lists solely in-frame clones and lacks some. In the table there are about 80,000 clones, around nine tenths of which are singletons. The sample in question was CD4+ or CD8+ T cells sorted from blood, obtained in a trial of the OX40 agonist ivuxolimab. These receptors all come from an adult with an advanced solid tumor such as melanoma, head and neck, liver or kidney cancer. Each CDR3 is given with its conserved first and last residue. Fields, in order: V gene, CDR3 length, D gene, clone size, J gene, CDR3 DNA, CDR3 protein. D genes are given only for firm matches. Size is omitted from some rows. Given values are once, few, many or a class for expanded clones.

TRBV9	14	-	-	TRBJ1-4	TGTGCCAGCAGCGTAGCGGGGTTAGATGAAAAACTGTTTTTT	CASSVAGLDEKLFF
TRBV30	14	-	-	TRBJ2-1	TGTGCCTGGAAGACCCCCTCCTCCTTTGATGAGCAGTTCTTC	CAWKTPSSFDEQFF
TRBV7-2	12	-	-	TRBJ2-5	TGTGCCAGCAGCTTAGTGCGCGAGACCCAGTACTTC	CASSLVRETQYF
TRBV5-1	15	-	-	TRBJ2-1	TGCGCCAGCAGCTTGGCCGAAGAGGCACACAATGAGCAGTTCTTC	CASSLAEEAHNEQFF
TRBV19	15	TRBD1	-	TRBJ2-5	TGTGCCAGTAGTGGCAGGACAGGGTCAGCGGAGACCCAGTACTTC	CASSGRTGSAETQYF
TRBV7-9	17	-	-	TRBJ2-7	TGTGCCAGCAGCTTAGAGGAGCAGGGAGTACTCTTCTACGAGCAGTACTTC	CASSLEEQGVLFYEQYF
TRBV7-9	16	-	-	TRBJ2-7	TGTGCCAGCAGTGGTCCCGGGGACGGGATCTCCTACGAGCAGTACTTC	CASSGPGDGISYEQYF
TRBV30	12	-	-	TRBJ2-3	TGTGCCTGGAGTGTACGAACAGATACGCAGTATTTT	CAWSVRTDTQYF
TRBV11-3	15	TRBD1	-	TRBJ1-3	TGTGCCAGCAGCCCCGGGACAGGGAACGGAAACACCATATATTTT	CASSPGTGNGNTIYF
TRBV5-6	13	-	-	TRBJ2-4	TGTGCCAGCAGCCTACGCACAGAAAACATTCAGTACTTC	CASSLRTENIQYF
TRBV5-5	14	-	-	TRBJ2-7	TGTGCCAGCAGCTTTTTCCAGGGCTCCTACGAGCAGTACTTC	CASSFFQGSYEQYF
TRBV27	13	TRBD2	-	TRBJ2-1	TGTGCCACACTAGCGGGTCTGGGCGGGGAGCAGTTCTTC	CATLAGLGGEQFF
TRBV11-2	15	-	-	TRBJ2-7	TGTGCCAGCAGCTTCCGGACTGAGAGCTCCTACGAGCAGTACTTC	CASSFRTESSYEQYF
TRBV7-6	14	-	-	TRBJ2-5	TGTGCCAGCAGCCTAAGTTGGGGAGAAGAGACCCAGTACTTC	CASSLSWGEETQYF
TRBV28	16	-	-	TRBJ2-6	TGTGCCAGCAGTTTCCCGCGGAGCTCTGGGGCCAACGTCCTGACTTTC	CASSFPRSSGANVLTF
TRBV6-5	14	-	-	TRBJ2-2	TGTGCCAGCGAATTATCCGGGAGTCACGGGGAGCTGTTTTTT	CASELSGSHGELFF
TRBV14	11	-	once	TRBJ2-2	TGTGCCAGCAGCCGTTCCGGGGAGCTGTTTTTT	CASSRSGELFF
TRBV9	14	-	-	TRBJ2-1	TGTGCCAGCAGCGTCCCCGACGCCAGGGATGAGCAGTTCTTC	CASSVPDARDEQFF
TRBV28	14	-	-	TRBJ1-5	TGTGCCAGCAGTTCAGGACCGGGTTTTCAGCCCCAGCATTTT	CASSSGPGFQPQHF
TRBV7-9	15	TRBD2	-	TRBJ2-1	TGTGCCAGCAGCTTAGCGTCGCTAGCGGTTGATGAGCAGTTCTTC	CASSLASLAVDEQFF
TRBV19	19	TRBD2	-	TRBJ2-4	TGTGCCAGTAGTATAGGGCCTAGCGGAACGATCCTAGCCAAAAACATTCAGTACTTC	CASSIGPSGTILAKNIQYF
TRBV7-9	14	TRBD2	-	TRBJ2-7	TGTGCCAGCAGTCTCGGGACTAGCGGGACCGAGCAGTACTTC	CASSLGTSGTEQYF
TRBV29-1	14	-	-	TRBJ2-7	TGCAGCGTCGCTCACTCCGAGGGGTACTACGAGCAGTACTTC	CSVAHSEGYYEQYF
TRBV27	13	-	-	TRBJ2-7	TGTGCCAGCAGTTTATCACCGCGGGTCGAGCAGTACTTC	CASSLSPRVEQYF